The present entry profiles one TCR beta chain with its context. CDR3 length equals 16 residues. The junction had 11 bases not matched to a gene; V was cut back by 5 bases and J by 5 bases. Germline V lookup: CDR1 MDHEN, CDR2 SYDVKM. The data stem from a study of blood T cell repertoires in COVID-19. Here immunoSEQ multiplex PCR was the method, and the copy in TCRdb shows in-frame clones only, minus some. Among about 180,000 clones listed, roughly 90% were seen once. The clonotype originates from a woman in her fifties or sixties with acute or convalescent COVID-19. The rearrangement joins TRBV28 to TRBJ2-2; 7 bases line up with TRBD2. The sequenced sample consisted of peripheral blood. The CDR3 here is CASSLSPGLQTGELFF. The CDR3 DNA reads as TGTGCCAGCAGTCTTTCCCCGGGACTACAAACCGGGGAGCTGTTTTTT.